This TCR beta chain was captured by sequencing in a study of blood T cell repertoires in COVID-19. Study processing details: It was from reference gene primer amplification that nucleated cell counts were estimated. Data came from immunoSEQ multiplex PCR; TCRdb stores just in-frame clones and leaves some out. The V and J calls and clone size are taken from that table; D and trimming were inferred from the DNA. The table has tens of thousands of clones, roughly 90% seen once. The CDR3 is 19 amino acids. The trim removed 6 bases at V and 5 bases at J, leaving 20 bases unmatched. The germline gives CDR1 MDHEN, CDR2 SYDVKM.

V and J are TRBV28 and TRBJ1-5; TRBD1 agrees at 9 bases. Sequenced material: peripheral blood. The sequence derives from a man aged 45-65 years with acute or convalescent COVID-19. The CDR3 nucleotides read TGTGCCAGCAGCGACCCCCTGGACAGGGGCACCTTTTCACATCAGCCCCAGCATTTT. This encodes CASSDPLDRGTFSHQPQHF.